Below, 22 T cell receptor beta chains from the same sample are listed, as sequenced in a study of preoperative IRX-2 immunotherapy in early breast cancer. TCRdb's table, derived via immunoSEQ multiplex PCR, lists solely in-frame clones and lacks some. The data hold 95,000 to 100,000 clones, with just over 85% observed a single time. Described treatment: preoperative locoregional IRX-2 cytokine immunotherapy. The specimen was tumor tissue, collected after IRX-2 immunotherapy. These receptors were taken from a human donor with breast cancer.

V usage is TRBV15 and J usage is TRBJ1-5, with no clear D. The V end lost 1 base, the J end lost 2 bases, and 12 bases lay between the germline ends. This CDR3 contains 16 residues. CDR1 is LNHNV and CDR2 is YYDKDF in the germline V gene (reference sequence). The CDR3 sequence: CATSRGAVSGNQPQHF. Written as DNA, the CDR3 is TGTGCCACCAGCAGAGGCGCGGTTTCTGGCAATCAGCCCCAGCATTTT.

The J gene is TRBJ2-1, the V gene TRBV14, with 7 bases that match TRBD2. The ends lost 4 bases at V and 5 bases at J; junction bases unmatched: 8. CDR1 is SGHDN and CDR2 is FVKESK in the germline V gene. This CDR3 is 15 amino acids long. The CDR3, as DNA: TGTGCCAGCAGCCGGCGGGACTACCCTCACAATGAGCAGTTCTTC. Translated: CASSRRDYPHNEQFF.

The V gene is TRBV19, the J gene TRBJ1-1; D is perhaps TRBD1 (5 bases). Germline assignment: CDR1 LNHDA and CDR2 SQIVND (reference sequence). V lost 3 bases and J lost 7, with 9 bases in between. The CDR3 runs 12 residues. CDR3 sequence: CASSMTDREAFF. The DNA for the CDR3 is TGTGCCAGTAGTATGACAGACCGTGAAGCTTTCTTT.

This chain links TRBV11-3 with TRBJ2-2; D not certain. V gave up 5 bases and J gave up 3 bases, with 13 bases separating them. From germline, CDR1 is SGHNT and CDR2 YENEEA. The CDR3 is 15 amino acids. The CDR3 DNA sequence: TGTGCCAGCAGCCCCGGACGGTCCCACACCGGGGAGCTGTTTTTT. Its translation: CASSPGRSHTGELFF.

V and J are TRBV6-8 and TRBJ2-7; D ambiguous. The CDR3 has 14 residues. The V gene lost 7 bases and the J gene lost 0 bases, with 13 bases spanning the gap. Germline values: CDR1 MNHGY, CDR2 SAAAGT. The CDR3 DNA reads as TGTGCCAGCAAAGGCAGTCCTACCTCCTACGAGCAGTACTTC. Amino acids: CASKGSPTSYEQYF.

V and J are TRBV7-8 and TRBJ2-1; possible D gene TRBD1, 5 bases. The CDR3 covers 15 residues. Trimming left V 3 bases short and J 3 bases short, with 12 bases between. In germline, CDR1 is SGHVS, CDR2 FQNEAQ. The CDR3 DNA follows: TGTGCCAGCAGCTTGGCCTTGACAGACTACAATGAGCAGTTCTTC. This translates into CASSLALTDYNEQFF.

This clone was counted only a few times. The chain couples TRBV19 to TRBJ1-2; D uncertain. CDR1 and CDR2 (germline): LNHDA, SQIVND (reference sequence). V was trimmed by 9 bases and J by 2 bases, leaving 13 bases between them. The CDR3 totals 13 residues. This CDR3 reads CASAPGLNYGYTF. In DNA, the CDR3 is TGTGCCAGCGCCCCGGGCCTCAACTATGGCTACACCTTC.

The chain couples TRBV29-1 to TRBJ1-5, with D hard to call. There are 14 residues in the CDR3. Trimming removed 5 bases at V and 9 bases at J, with 20 bases between. Per the germline V gene, CDR1 is SQVTM and CDR2 is ANQGSEA. CDR3 residues: CSVHIGEGRGPQHF. The CDR3, as DNA: TGCAGCGTTCATATTGGTGAGGGCCGGGGGCCCCAGCATTTT. Drawing the rest from reference TRBV29-1 and TRBJ1-5, the complete variable domain is SAVISQKPSRDICQRGTSLTIQCQVDSQVTMMFWYRQQPGQSLTLIATANQGSEATYESGFVIDKFPISRPNLTFSTLTVSNMSPEDSSIYLCSVHIGEGRGPQHFGDGTRLSIL.

On this clone: One junction end disagrees with the germline gene, perhaps due to a read error. The chain recombines TRBV6-8 with TRBJ2-2; D may be TRBD1 or TRBD2 (5 bases each). The germline V gene has CDR1 MNHGY and CDR2 SAAAGT. The CDR3 totals 16 residues. The CDR3 region is CASSYEGTMNTGKLFF. The CDR3 bases are TGTGCCAGCAGTTATGAGGGGACCATGAACACCGGGAAGCTGTTTTTT.

The J gene is TRBJ1-5, the V gene TRBV5-1; no clear D gene. The CDR3 consists of 15 residues. CDR1 and CDR2 from the germline V gene are SGHRS and YFSETQ. Trimming shortened V by 0 bases and J by 4 bases, and 11 bases separated the two germline ends. The CDR3: CASSLGYGQNQPQHF. The CDR3 DNA reads TGCGCCAGCAGCTTGGGGTACGGGCAAAATCAGCCCCAGCATTTT.

This chain uses TRBV7-7 with TRBJ1-6; D is uncertain. V gave up 3 bases and J gave up 0 bases, with 15 bases separating them. The germline gives CDR1 SSHAT, CDR2 FNYEAQ (reference sequence). This CDR3 contains 18 residues. The CDR3, as DNA: TGTGCCAGCAGCTTGAGGCACGGCCAGAGCTCCTATAATTCACCCCTCCACTTT. Its translation: CASSLRHGQSSYNSPLHF.

The chain joins TRBV19 to TRBJ1-5; no clear D gene. Germline assignment: CDR1 LNHDA and CDR2 SQIVND (reference sequence). This CDR3 has 14 amino acids. V was clipped by 6 bases and J by 3 bases, with 12 bases between them. The CDR3 sequence is CASRVAGSNQPQHF. The CDR3 DNA reads TGTGCCAGTAGGGTCGCAGGTTCCAATCAGCCCCAGCATTTT. Variable domain in full (rest from reference TRBV19 and TRBJ1-5): DGGITQSPKYLFRKEGQNVTLSCEQNLNHDAMYWYRQDPGQGLRLIYYSQIVNDFQKGDIAEGYSVSREKKESFPLTVTSAQKNPTAFYLCASRVAGSNQPQHFGDGTRLSIL.

The genes are TRBV28 and TRBJ1-1; TRBD1 aligns across 10 bases. With V trimmed by 2 bases and J by 5 bases, 5 bases remained unmatched. This CDR3 region has 15 residues. The germline V gene has CDR1 MDHEN and CDR2 SYDVKM. The CDR3 region has the DNA TGTGCCAGCAGTTTAACGACAGGGGGCAAAACTGAAGCTTTCTTT. This encodes CASSLTTGGKTEAFF. Drawing the rest from reference TRBV28 and TRBJ1-1, the complete variable domain is DVKVTQSSRYLVKRTGEKVFLECVQDMDHENMFWYRQDPGLGLRLIYFSYDVKMKEKGDIPEGYSVSREKKERFSLILESASTNQTSMYLCASSLTTGGKTEAFFGQGTRLTVV.

The J gene is TRBJ1-4, the V gene TRBV7-6, with D possibly being TRBD1 (6 bases). The V gene lost 4 bases and the J gene lost 0 bases, with 15 bases spanning the gap. The CDR3 totals 17 residues. CDR1 is SGHVS, CDR2 FNYEAQ, per germline. CDR3 region: CASSSPSSGATNEKLFF. The DNA for the CDR3 is TGTGCCAGCAGCTCCCCCTCTTCAGGGGCAACTAATGAAAAACTGTTTTTT.

V is TRBV19 and J is TRBJ1-3; D is uncertain. V dropped 3 bases and J dropped 2 bases, with 11 bases sitting between them. Germline V gene sequence: CDR1 LNHDA, CDR2 SQIVND (reference sequence). This CDR3 has 15 amino acids. DNA of the CDR3: TGTGCCAGTAGTATGTTGAAGGGAGCTGGAAACACCATATATTTT. This encodes CASSMLKGAGNTIYF.

The chain is built from TRBV12-5 and TRBJ2-2; perhaps TRBD1 as D (5 bases). The CDR3 spans 14 residues. Trimming removed 7 bases at V and 0 bases at J, with 9 bases between. CDR1 and CDR2 from the germline V gene are LGHNT and FRNRAP. The CDR3 coding sequence is TGTGCTAGTGCTTCCAGGGCGAACACCGGGGAGCTGTTTTTT. Translation: CASASRANTGELFF. Based on the CDR3 plus reference TRBV12-5 and TRBJ2-2, the full variable domain is DARVTQTPRHKVTEMGQEVTMRCQPILGHNTVFWYRQTMMQGLELLAYFRNRAPLDDSGMPKDRFSAEMPDATLATLKIQPSEPRDSAVYFCASASRANTGELFFGEGSRLTVL.

The CDR3 coding sequence is TGTGCCTGGAGTGCCACCAAAGGCGGCTACACCTTC. Translating gives CAWSATKGGYTF. The rearrangement links TRBV30 to TRBJ1-2; D gene ambiguous. CDR3 length: 12 residues. V was trimmed by 1 base and J by 8 bases, leaving 11 bases between them. Germline CDR1 GTSNPN, CDR2 SVGIG (reference sequence).

The chain is built from TRBV10-1 and TRBJ2-2; D unresolved. CDR1 WNHNN and CDR2 SYGVQD come from the germline V gene (reference sequence). The CDR3 covers 12 residues. V gave up 3 bases and J gave up 7 bases, with 6 bases separating them. The CDR3 sequence: CASSDSDGELFF. The DNA for the CDR3 is TGCGCCAGCAGTGACTCGGACGGGGAGCTGTTTTTT.

In this sample, this clone turned up a few times. The chain uses TRBV23-1 and TRBJ1-5; perhaps TRBD1 as D (5 bases). TRBV23-1 is flagged as an ORF with uncertain function. The CDR3 has 14 amino acids. V dropped 6 bases and J dropped 2 bases, with 11 bases sitting between them. CDR3 coding DNA: TGCGCCAGCAGCTTGGGGGGGGGCAATCAGCCCCAGCATTTT. This translates into CASSLGGGNQPQHF.

This clone was recorded a few times. CDR3 bases: TGTGCCAGCAGCTTGAACAGGATGATGAATGAGCAGTTCTTC. This gives the protein CASSLNRMMNEQFF. The rearrangement links TRBV11-3 to TRBJ2-1; TRBD1 might be the D (5 bases). Germline values: CDR1 SGHNT, CDR2 YENEEA. The CDR3 spans 14 residues. V was cut by 3 bases and J by 7 bases, with 13 bases left in between.

This chain links TRBV6-8 with TRBJ2-4; D possibly corresponds to TRBD1 (5 bases). Trimming removed 5 bases at V and 0 bases at J, with 11 bases between. Germline-derived CDR1 and CDR2 are MNHGY and SAAAGT. This CDR3 is built from 15 residues. The CDR3 region has the DNA TGTGCCAGCAGTACAGGTGTTCTAGCCAAAAACATTCAGTACTTC. Residues: CASSTGVLAKNIQYF.

V gene TRBV30 combines with J gene TRBJ1-2; 9 bases map to TRBD1. Germline-derived CDR1 and CDR2 are GTSNPN and SVGIG (reference sequence). CDR3 length: 12 residues. Losses at the gene ends were 5 bases for V and 7 bases for J; bases not matched to a gene: 5. The CDR3 protein is CAWGDRESGYTF. DNA of the CDR3: TGTGCCTGGGGGGACAGGGAATCTGGCTACACCTTC.